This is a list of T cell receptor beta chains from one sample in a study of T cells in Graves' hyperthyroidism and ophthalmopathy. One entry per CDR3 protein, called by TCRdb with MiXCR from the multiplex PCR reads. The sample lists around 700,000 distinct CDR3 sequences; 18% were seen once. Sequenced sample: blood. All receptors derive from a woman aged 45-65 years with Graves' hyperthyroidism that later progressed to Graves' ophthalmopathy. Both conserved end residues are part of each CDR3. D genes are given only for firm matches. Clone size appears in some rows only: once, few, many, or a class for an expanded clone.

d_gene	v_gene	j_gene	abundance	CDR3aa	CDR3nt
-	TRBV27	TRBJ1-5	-	CASSLTSISFSNQPQHF	TGTGCCAGCAGTCTAACGTCTATTTCTTTTAGCAATCAGCCCCAGCATTTT
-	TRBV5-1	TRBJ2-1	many	CASRPVSGGNEQFF	TGCGCCAGCAGACCTGTTTCTGGGGGCAATGAGCAGTTCTTC
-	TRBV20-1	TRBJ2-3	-	CSANYGDTQYF	TGCAGTGCCAACTACGGGGATACGCAGTATTTT
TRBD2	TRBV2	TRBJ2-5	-	CASERGDLQETQYF	TGTGCCAGCGAACGGGGGGACCTCCAAGAGACCCAGTACTTC
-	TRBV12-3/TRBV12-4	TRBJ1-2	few	CASSSPPSKNGYTF	TGTGCCAGCAGCTCACCCCCTTCGAAGAATGGCTACACCTTC
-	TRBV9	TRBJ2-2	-	CASSVIGAANTGELFF	TGTGCCAGCAGCGTAATTGGGGCCGCGAACACCGGGGAGCTGTTTTTT
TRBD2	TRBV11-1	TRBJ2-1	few	CASSPNPGTKDNEQFF	TGTGCCAGCAGCCCGAATCCCGGGACTAAGGACAATGAGCAGTTCTTC
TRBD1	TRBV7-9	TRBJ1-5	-	CASRHRGQPQHF	TGTGCCAGCAGACACAGGGGTCAGCCCCAGCATTTT
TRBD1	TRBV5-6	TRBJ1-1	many	CASSLTVGGWGTEAFF	TGTGCCAGCAGCTTGACGGTAGGGGGCTGGGGCACTGAAGCTTTCTTT
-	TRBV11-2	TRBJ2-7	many	CASRGGGAYEQYF	TGTGCCAGCAGGGGCGGCGGGGCCTACGAGCAGTACTTC
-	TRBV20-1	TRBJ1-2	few	CSATRGPTPNYGYTF	TGCAGTGCTACGCGGGGACCGACTCCTAACTATGGCTACACCTTC
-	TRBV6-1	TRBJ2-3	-	CASSEGRAWSGYF	TGTGCCAGCAGTGAGGGGCGAGCGTGGTCAGGGTATTTT
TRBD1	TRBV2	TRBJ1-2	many	CASRERTGGAPYGYTF	TGTGCCAGCAGAGAGAGGACAGGGGGGGCCCCCTATGGCTACACCTTC
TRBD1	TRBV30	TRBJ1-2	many	CAWRKSPGQGARGYGYTF	TGTGCCTGGAGAAAATCACCGGGACAGGGGGCTCGGGGCTATGGCTACACCTTC
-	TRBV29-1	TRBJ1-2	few	CSSLGPGAYGYTF	TGCAGTTCGTTAGGGCCAGGGGCCTATGGCTACACCTTC
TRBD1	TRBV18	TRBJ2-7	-	CASSPGGTGGLEQYF	TGTGCCAGCTCACCCGGCGGGACAGGGGGGCTCGAGCAGTACTTC
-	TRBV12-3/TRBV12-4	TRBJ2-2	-	CATTWAIPNTGELFF	TGTGCCACGACTTGGGCCATCCCTAACACCGGGGAGCTGTTTTTT
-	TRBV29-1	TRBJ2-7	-	CSVAASKGYEQYF	TGCAGCGTTGCCGCCTCGAAGGGCTACGAGCAGTACTTC
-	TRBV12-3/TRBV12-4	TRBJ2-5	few	CASSFPPPGAQYF	TGTGCCAGCAGTTTCCCCCCTCCAGGGGCCCAGTACTTC
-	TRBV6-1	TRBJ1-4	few	CASREEDATNEKLFF	TGTGCCAGCAGGGAGGAAGATGCAACTAATGAAAAACTGTTTTTT
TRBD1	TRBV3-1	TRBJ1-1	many	CASSLRQGSSTEAFF	TGTGCCAGCAGCCTTAGACAGGGTAGTAGCACTGAAGCTTTCTTT
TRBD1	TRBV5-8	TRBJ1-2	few	CASSPFPGGTGRISQGYTF	TGTGCCAGCAGCCCCTTTCCCGGGGGGACAGGGCGTATTTCTCAAGGCTACACCTTC
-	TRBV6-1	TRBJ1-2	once	CASSRTPGSTGIDYGYTF	TGTGCCAGCAGCCGCACACCGGGGAGTACAGGGATAGACTATGGCTACACCTTC
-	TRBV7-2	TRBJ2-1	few	CASSTRWGGGVPYNEQFF	TGTGCCAGCAGCACTAGATGGGGTGGAGGGGTCCCCTACAATGAGCAGTTCTTC
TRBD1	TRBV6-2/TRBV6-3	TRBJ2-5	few	CASSDTGAVGEAQYF	TGTGCCAGCAGTGACACAGGGGCGGTGGGAGAGGCCCAGTACTTC
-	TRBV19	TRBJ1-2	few	CASSIGGDGYTF	TGTGCCAGTAGTATAGGTGGGGATGGCTACACCTTC
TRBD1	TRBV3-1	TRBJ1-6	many	CASSSRGQGGNSPLHF	TGTGCCAGCAGCTCTCGCGGACAGGGTGGAAATTCACCCCTCCACTTT
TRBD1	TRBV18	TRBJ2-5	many	CASSYGDRKETQYF	TGTGCCAGCTCATACGGGGACAGAAAAGAGACCCAGTACTTC
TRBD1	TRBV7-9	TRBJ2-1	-	CASSPEGAQGNEQFF	TGTGCCAGCAGCCCCGAGGGGGCTCAGGGCAATGAGCAGTTCTTC